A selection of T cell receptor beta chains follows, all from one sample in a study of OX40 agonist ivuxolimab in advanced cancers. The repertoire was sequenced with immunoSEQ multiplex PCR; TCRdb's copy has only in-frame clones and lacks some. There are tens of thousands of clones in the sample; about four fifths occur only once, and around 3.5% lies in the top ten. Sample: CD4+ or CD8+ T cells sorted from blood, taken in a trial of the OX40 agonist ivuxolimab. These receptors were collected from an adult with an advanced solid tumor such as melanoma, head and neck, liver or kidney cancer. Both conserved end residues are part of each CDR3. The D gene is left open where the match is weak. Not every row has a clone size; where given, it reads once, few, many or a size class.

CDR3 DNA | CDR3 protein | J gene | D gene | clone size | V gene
TGTGCCAGCAGCTTCTCAGACCTAGCGGGGGGCGGAGAGACCCAGTACTTC | CASSFSDLAGGGETQYF | TRBJ2-5 | TRBD2 | NA | TRBV11-3
TGTGCCAGTAGCCCCCGACTAGCGGGGGGGCGGAATACGCAGTATTTT | CASSPRLAGGRNTQYF | TRBJ2-3 | TRBD2 | NA | TRBV19
TGTGCCAGCAGTGTACAGGGTTTAAACACTGAAGCTTTCTTT | CASSVQGLNTEAFF | TRBJ1-1 | NA | NA | TRBV27
TGCGCCACCAACAGTGGAGGCGGCGAGCAGTACTTC | CATNSGGGEQYF | TRBJ2-7 | NA | NA | TRBV5-1
TGTGCCAGCAGCGCTGGAGACTATTCCTACGAGCAGTACTTC | CASSAGDYSYEQYF | TRBJ2-7 | NA | NA | TRBV9
TGTGCCAGTAGTACCCTACAGGGGACCTACGAGCAGTACTTC | CASSTLQGTYEQYF | TRBJ2-7 | TRBD1 | once | TRBV19
TGTGTGGCTTCGCGTGACTATGGCTACACCTTC | CVASRDYGYTF | TRBJ1-2 | NA | NA | TRBV28
TGTGCCAGCAGTTTGCCCCCGGGGATCTTCAATCAGCCCCAGCATTTT | CASSLPPGIFNQPQHF | TRBJ1-5 | NA | few | TRBV28
TGTGCCAGCAGTTTACAGGGGGCGGATCAGCCCCAGCATTTT | CASSLQGADQPQHF | TRBJ1-5 | TRBD1 | NA | TRBV6-5
TGTGCCTGGAGTGTTGGTTGGGAGCAGTACTTC | CAWSVGWEQYF | TRBJ2-7 | NA | NA | TRBV30
TGTGCCAGCACGTCAGGTCAGGGCGAAAAACTGTTTTTT | CASTSGQGEKLFF | TRBJ1-4 | NA | NA | TRBV6-1
TGCGCCAGCAGGGCGGCGCAGTCCACAGATACGCAGTATTTT | CASRAAQSTDTQYF | TRBJ2-3 | NA | NA | TRBV5-1
TGTGCCAGCAGCGCTTCCGGGACAGGAAACATCAATGAGCAGTTCTTC | CASSASGTGNINEQFF | TRBJ2-1 | TRBD1 | NA | TRBV9
TGCGCCAGCAGCTTGTCTCTCCAGGGAGGGTTAAACACCATATATTTT | CASSLSLQGGLNTIYF | TRBJ1-3 | NA | NA | TRBV5-1
TGTGCCAGCAGTTCCGGGACTAGCGGGCGATACAATGAGCAGTTCTTC | CASSSGTSGRYNEQFF | TRBJ2-1 | TRBD2 | NA | TRBV6-5
TGTGCCAGCAGTGAATCAAGCGGGGCCACCGGAGAGACCCAGTACTTC | CASSESSGATGETQYF | TRBJ2-5 | TRBD2 | few | TRBV25-1
TGTGCCAGCAGCACCGCCCCGGGACTGAACAATGAGCAGTTCTTC | CASSTAPGLNNEQFF | TRBJ2-1 | NA | NA | TRBV7-3
TGTGCCAGCAGCTTGGAGATGGGGGACTACACAGATACGCAGTATTTT | CASSLEMGDYTDTQYF | TRBJ2-3 | TRBD2 | NA | TRBV5-8
TGTGCCAGCTCACGGGGCACAGCCGATACGCAGTATTTT | CASSRGTADTQYF | TRBJ2-3 | NA | NA | TRBV18
TGTGCCAGTAGTATCCAAGGCGGGGGGACTAGCGGAAAAGATACGCAGTATTTT | CASSIQGGGTSGKDTQYF | TRBJ2-3 | TRBD2 | NA | TRBV19
TGTGCCAGCAGTCGCCCAGCAGGGCAGAACACTGAAGCTTTCTTT | CASSRPAGQNTEAFF | TRBJ1-1 | NA | few | TRBV6-5
TGCGCCAGCAGCTTGGTTCTGGGGCTGAACACTGAAGCTTTCTTT | CASSLVLGLNTEAFF | TRBJ1-1 | NA | NA | TRBV5-1
TGTGCCAGCTCACCACCAGGCAGGTTCAATCAGCCCCAGCATTTT | CASSPPGRFNQPQHF | TRBJ1-5 | NA | once | TRBV18
TGTGCCATCAGTGGATCTCCTAGCGCCGCAGAGACCCAGTACTTC | CAISGSPSAAETQYF | TRBJ2-5 | NA | NA | TRBV10-3
TGTGCCAGTAGTACCTTGGACGGAAGGACCGGGGAGCTGTTTTTT | CASSTLDGRTGELFF | TRBJ2-2 | NA | NA | TRBV19
TGCGCCAGCAGCGGGTCAGGACTAGCGGGCCCCCAAGAGACCCAGTACTTC | CASSGSGLAGPQETQYF | TRBJ2-5 | TRBD2 | NA | TRBV5-1
TGCGCCAGCAGCTTGGGGCACGAAGTGAATGAGCAGTTCTTC | CASSLGHEVNEQFF | TRBJ2-1 | NA | NA | TRBV5-1
TGCAGTCTACAAACCTCCTACGAGCAGTACTTC | CSLQTSYEQYF | TRBJ2-7 | NA | NA | TRBV20-1
TGTGCCAGCAGCTTAATTGCCAGCACAGATACGCAGTATTTT | CASSLIASTDTQYF | TRBJ2-3 | NA | NA | TRBV7-8
TGCGCCAGCAGCTTGGGAATACTAGCCAAAAACATTCAGTACTTC | CASSLGILAKNIQYF | TRBJ2-4 | NA | NA | TRBV5-1
TGCGCCAGCAGCAGCGGACAGAGCTCCTACAATGAGCAGTTCTTC | CASSSGQSSYNEQFF | TRBJ2-1 | NA | NA | TRBV5-1
TGTGCCAGCAGCTTGAGCGAGGCCGGGGAGCTGTTTTTT | CASSLSEAGELFF | TRBJ2-2 | NA | NA | TRBV5-4
TGTGCCAGCTCTCGGACAGGGGGCTACTATGGCTACACCTTC | CASSRTGGYYGYTF | TRBJ1-2 | TRBD1 | few | TRBV18
TGTGCCAGTGGAACGGGGTTTCTAGGGATTCAGTACTTC | CASGTGFLGIQYF | TRBJ2-4 | NA | NA | TRBV19
TGTGCCAGCAGTGAAGTCGGGGGGGGCTTTGAAGCTTTCTTT | CASSEVGGGFEAFF | TRBJ1-1 | NA | NA | TRBV2
TGTGCCAGCAGGTATAGTGGTGGCTACACCTTC | CASRYSGGYTF | TRBJ1-2 | NA | NA | TRBV2
TGTGCCAGCAGCTTAAATAGCGGGGGGGCATATGGCAATGAGCAGTTCTTC | CASSLNSGGAYGNEQFF | TRBJ2-1 | TRBD2 | NA | TRBV11-1
TGTGCCAGTAGCGTCCCAGGGGACACGAACTATGGCTACACCTTC | CASSVPGDTNYGYTF | TRBJ1-2 | NA | NA | TRBV19
TGTGCCAGCAGTTCTCAGGGAGAGGAGACCCAGTACTTC | CASSSQGEETQYF | TRBJ2-5 | NA | NA | TRBV7-3
TGTGCCTGGAGTACCCCGACGAACACTGAAGCTTTCTTT | CAWSTPTNTEAFF | TRBJ1-1 | NA | NA | TRBV30
TGTGCCAGCAGCCCCTCAGCCGGGGGCGATGTTGGTGAAGCTTTCTTT | CASSPSAGGDVGEAFF | TRBJ1-1 | NA | once | TRBV11-2
TGCGCCAGCAGCCTAATCGGGACAGGGGGCTCTGGAAACACCATATATTTT | CASSLIGTGGSGNTIYF | TRBJ1-3 | TRBD1 | NA | TRBV5-1
TGTGCCAGCAGTAAACTACTAGCGGGCGAGGAGACCCAGTACTTC | CASSKLLAGEETQYF | TRBJ2-5 | TRBD2 | NA | TRBV6-5
TGTGCCAGCAGCTTGGGACAGGGGAATAACTATGGCTACACCTTC | CASSLGQGNNYGYTF | TRBJ1-2 | TRBD1 | NA | TRBV5-8
TGCGCCAGCAGGTACAGGGGAGGAGGAGAGACCCAGTACTTC | CASRYRGGGETQYF | TRBJ2-5 | NA | NA | TRBV5-1
TGTGCCAGCAGTGATCCCCGGGTAGGCAGGCACACCGGGGAGCTGTTTTTT | CASSDPRVGRHTGELFF | TRBJ2-2 | NA | NA | TRBV6-4
TGTGCCAGCACAATAGGACTAGCGGGGCTCTACGAGCAGTACTTC | CASTIGLAGLYEQYF | TRBJ2-7 | TRBD2 | NA | TRBV9
TGCGCCAGCAGCCGCGGGAATTCACCCCTCCACTTT | CASSRGNSPLHF | TRBJ1-6 | NA | few | TRBV4-1
TGTGCCACCCGACAGGACTACGAGCAGTACTTC | CATRQDYEQYF | TRBJ2-7 | NA | NA | TRBV10-3
TGTGCCAGCAGTTCACAGGGGGCCCAGTACTTC | CASSSQGAQYF | TRBJ2-5 | TRBD1 | few | TRBV28
TGTGCCACCGCCCAAGGGGCCCTACTCTATGGCTACACCTTC | CATAQGALLYGYTF | TRBJ1-2 | NA | NA | TRBV15
TGTGCCAGCAGCTGGGGGACAGGGGTGGCCTACGAGCAGTACTTC | CASSWGTGVAYEQYF | TRBJ2-7 | TRBD1 | NA | TRBV5-8
TGTGCCAGCAGGCGGCCAGACTATGGCTACACCTTC | CASRRPDYGYTF | TRBJ1-2 | NA | NA | TRBV6-5
TGTGCCAGCAGCTCCTCGGACAAAGACACCGGGGAGCTGTTTTTT | CASSSSDKDTGELFF | TRBJ2-2 | NA | NA | TRBV7-3
TGTGCCAGCAGCCAAGATCCAGCAGGGCCCTTCTCTGGAAACACCATATATTTT | CASSQDPAGPFSGNTIYF | TRBJ1-3 | NA | NA | TRBV4-2
TGCGCCAGCAGTCCAGGGGCGAACTATGGCTACACCTTC | CASSPGANYGYTF | TRBJ1-2 | NA | few | TRBV5-1
TGTGCCAGCAGTCTAGCGGGGGGGACAGATACGCAGTATTTT | CASSLAGGTDTQYF | TRBJ2-3 | TRBD2 | medium-sized | TRBV6-1
TGTGCCACCAACGACCGGGACAGGGGTCAGCCCCAGCATTTT | CATNDRDRGQPQHF | TRBJ1-5 | TRBD1 | once | TRBV19
TGTGCCAGCGGACGCTCGGGCGCCTCCTACAATGAGCAGTTCTTC | CASGRSGASYNEQFF | TRBJ2-1 | NA | NA | TRBV7-3